Below are 21 T cell receptor beta chains sequenced from a single sample in a study of Tregs in tolerant kidney transplant recipients. The assay was immunoSEQ multiplex PCR, and TCRdb's table has in-frame clones only and misses some. The profile shows around 50,000 clones, approximately 82% of them singletons. Sequencing was carried out using CD4+ T cells from blood. All receptors come from a human donor in good health.

The chain links TRBV30 to TRBJ1-2, with D unresolved. This CDR3 comprises 13 residues. Germline lookup yields CDR1 GTSNPN and CDR2 SVGIG (reference sequence). Trimming took 0 bases from V and 9 from J, leaving 14 bases between them. The CDR3 here is CAWSVYSQSSYTF. DNA for the CDR3: TGTGCCTGGAGTGTTTATTCACAGTCTAGCTACACCTTC. Complete variable domain (other parts from reference TRBV30 and TRBJ1-2): SQTIHQWPATLVQPVGSPLSLECTVEGTSNPNLYWYRQAAGRGLQLLFYSVGIGQISSEVPQNLSASRPQDRQFILSSKKLLLSDSGFYLCAWSVYSQSSYTFGSGTRLTVV.

This clone came up once. The chain recombines TRBV7-6 with TRBJ2-1; D remains ambiguous. The CDR3 length is 16 residues. V gave up 5 bases and J gave up 0 bases, with 14 bases separating them. CDR1 SGHVS and CDR2 FNYEAQ come from the germline V gene. CDR3 sequence reads: CASSHLSRSSYNEQFF. In DNA form, the CDR3 reads TGTGCCAGCAGCCACCTCTCCAGAAGCTCCTACAATGAGCAGTTCTTC.

The rearrangement uses TRBV5-1 and TRBJ2-5; either TRBD1 or TRBD2 may fit D (6 bases each). The CDR3 is 15 residues long. V dropped 0 bases and J dropped 4 bases, with 13 bases sitting between them. Germline V CDR1 and CDR2: SGHRS, YFSETQ. CDR3 protein: CASSLEQGGLETQYF. The DNA of the CDR3 is TGCGCCAGCAGCTTGGAACAGGGAGGCTTAGAGACCCAGTACTTC. The complete variable domain, with remaining parts taken from reference TRBV5-1 and TRBJ2-5, reads KAGVTQTPRYLIKTRGQQVTLSCSPISGHRSVSWYQQTPGQGLQFLFEYFSETQRNKGNFPGRFSGRQFSNSRSEMNVSTLELGDSALYLCASSLEQGGLETQYFGPGTRLLVL.

The chain carries TRBV5-1 and TRBJ2-6; D possibly uses TRBD1 or TRBD2 (5 bases each). Germline assignment: CDR1 SGHRS and CDR2 YFSETQ. Trimming stripped 0 bases from V and 0 bases from J, with 10 bases between. There are 17 residues in the CDR3. The CDR3 DNA reads as TGCGCCAGCAGCTTGGGGGACGGGTTCTCTGGGGCCAACGTCCTGACTTTC. Its protein is CASSLGDGFSGANVLTF.

The chain couples TRBV6-6 to TRBJ2-5; perhaps TRBD1 as D (5 bases). V lost 2 bases to trimming and J lost 8 bases, with 21 bases between them. This CDR3 contains 16 residues. The germline V gene encodes CDR1 MNHNY and CDR2 SVGAGI (reference sequence). The CDR3 reads CASSYELGLRQLTQYF. The CDR3 DNA is TGTGCCAGCAGTTACGAATTGGGGCTCCGACAGCTAACCCAGTACTTC.

This clone appeared a single time. The chain employs TRBV5-4 and TRBJ2-5; D possibly corresponds to TRBD2 (5 bases). The CDR3 is made up of 13 amino acids. Germline CDR1 is SGHNT and CDR2 is YYREEE (reference sequence). Trimming removed 0 bases from V and 5 bases from J, with 8 bases in between. The CDR3 sequence is CASSLDTGETQYF. In nucleotides, the CDR3 is TGTGCCAGCAGCTTGGATACGGGGGAGACCCAGTACTTC.

This sequence joins TRBV23-1 and TRBJ2-7, with D perhaps TRBD1 (5 bases). TRBV23-1 qualifies as an ORF whose function is uncertain. This CDR3 is built from 15 residues. V shed 7 bases and J shed 2 bases, with 18 bases lying between them. CDR3: CASTPLKGRAYEQYF. The CDR3 DNA follows: TGCGCCAGCACCCCCCTTAAGGGCAGGGCCTACGAGCAGTACTTC.

This clone qualifies as medium-sized. This sequence joins TRBV4-2 and TRBJ2-7; 8 bases are shared with TRBD2. J was trimmed by 5 bases and V by 3 bases; bases with no gene match: 18. CDR1 is LGHNA and CDR2 is YNFKEQ in the germline V gene. The CDR3 extends over 18 amino acids. The CDR3 sequence is CASSHPYGGAGVGDEQYF. As DNA, the CDR3 is TGTGCCAGCAGCCATCCCTACGGGGGGGCGGGAGTCGGCGACGAGCAGTACTTC.

V is TRBV5-1 and J is TRBJ2-7; D is perhaps TRBD1 or TRBD2 (6 bases each). The CDR3 totals 14 residues. The V gene lost 4 bases and the J gene lost 6 bases, with 17 bases spanning the gap. Germline V gene data show CDR1 as SGHRS and CDR2 as YFSETQ. The DNA for the CDR3 is TGCGCCAGCAGCCCACAGGGAGGAGGGTCCGAGCAGTACTTC. Its protein is CASSPQGGGSEQYF.

V is TRBV7-2 and J is TRBJ1-2, with TRBD1 matching over 8 bases. V lost 3 bases, J lost 4 bases, and 1 base stayed unmatched. The V gene's germline CDR1 is SGHTA and CDR2 FQGNSA. This CDR3 has 13 amino acids. CDR3 coding DNA: TGTGCCAGCAGCTTGGGGACAGGCTATGGCTACACCTTC. Amino acids: CASSLGTGYGYTF.

The chain joins TRBV27 to TRBJ2-7, with D tentatively TRBD1 or TRBD2 (5 bases each). The CDR3 spans 16 residues. Germline assignment: CDR1 MNHEY and CDR2 SMNVEV (reference sequence). V was cut by 8 bases and J by 0 bases, with 20 bases left in between. The CDR3 spells CASLPSRGVTSYEQYF. For the CDR3, the DNA is TGTGCCAGCTTACCAAGTAGAGGGGTTACCTCCTACGAGCAGTACTTC.

This chain uses TRBV2 with TRBJ2-7, with 8 bases fitting TRBD2. From germline, CDR1 is SNHLY and CDR2 FYNNEI. V lost 4 bases to trimming and J lost 4 bases; unmatched junction nucleotides: 6. The CDR3 is made up of 14 amino acids. The CDR3 is CASSVQRGLYEQYF. In nucleotides, the CDR3 is TGTGCCAGCAGTGTACAGCGGGGGTTATACGAGCAGTACTTC.

The chain couples TRBV9 to TRBJ2-3, with 10 bases fitting TRBD2. This CDR3 has 15 residues. V shed 0 bases, J shed 6 bases, and the junction held 4 bases outside the gene matches. Germline CDR1 and CDR2: SGDLS and YYNGEE. The CDR3: CASSVGLAGADTQYF. CDR3 bases: TGTGCCAGCAGCGTAGGGCTAGCGGGGGCCGATACGCAGTATTTT.

This clone was counted a single time. The chain links TRBV7-2 to TRBJ2-3, with D perhaps assigned TRBD1 or TRBD2 (6 bases each). V lost 1 base to trimming and J lost 3 bases, with 20 bases between them. The CDR3 is 18 amino acids. Germline-derived CDR1 and CDR2 are SGHTA and FQGNSA. The CDR3 reads CASSLVAGGGAGTDTQYF. The CDR3 DNA reads TGTGCCAGCAGCTTAGTAGCTGGGGGCGGGGCGGGGACAGATACGCAGTATTTT.

The V call is TRBV4-2, the J call TRBJ2-3; D may be TRBD2 (6 bases). Germline assignment: CDR1 LGHNA and CDR2 YNFKEQ. V was trimmed by 0 bases and J by 4 bases, leaving 14 bases between them. The CDR3 is 16 amino acids. For the CDR3, the DNA is TGTGCCAGCAGCCAAGATAGTTCGGGGGACGCAGATACGCAGTATTTT. Its translation is CASSQDSSGDADTQYF.

The chain is built from TRBV10-3 and TRBJ2-5; TRBD1 matches at 9 bases. Germline CDR1 and CDR2: ENHRY and SYGVKD. CDR3 length: 15 amino acids. The CDR3 loop reads CASGPGQGYQETQYF. DNA of the CDR3: TGTGCTTCGGGGCCGGGACAGGGCTACCAAGAGACCCAGTACTTC.

CDR3 residues: CASLLQGAGGYTF. The DNA of the CDR3 is TGTGCCAGCCTGCTACAGGGGGCAGGTGGCTACACCTTC. This chain connects TRBV2 to TRBJ1-2; TRBD1 matches 9 bases. CDR1 and CDR2 (germline): SNHLY, FYNNEI. V lost 8 bases and J lost 7; bases outside the gene matches: 8. The CDR3 has 13 amino acids. Looking up the rest from reference TRBV2 and TRBJ1-2 gives the full variable domain: EPEVTQTPSHQVTQMGQEVILRCVPISNHLYFYWYRQILGQKVEFLVSFYNNEISEKSEIFDDQFSVERPDGSNFTLKIRSTKLEDSAMYFCASLLQGAGGYTFGSGTRLTVV.

This chain connects TRBV29-1 to TRBJ1-1; tentatively, D is TRBD1 (5 bases). CDR1 and CDR2 from the germline V gene are SQVTM and ANQGSEA. V was shortened by 4 bases and J by 3 bases, with 15 bases between the two germline ends. This CDR3 spans 14 amino acids. CDR3 nucleotide sequence: TGCAGCGTTGTTCAGGGTGCGGCCGACACTGAAGCTTTCTTT. Translating gives CSVVQGAADTEAFF.

The V and J genes are TRBV11-2 and TRBJ2-2; no clear D gene. The CDR3 loop spans 18 amino acids. Germline CDR1 and CDR2: SGHAT and FQNNGV. V was clipped by 2 bases and J by 0 bases, with 16 bases between them. The CDR3 is CASSLRSRSFANTGELFF. As DNA, the CDR3 is TGTGCCAGCAGCTTACGAAGCAGGTCCTTCGCGAACACCGGGGAGCTGTTTTTT.

The V and J genes are TRBV9 and TRBJ2-3; no definite D call. This CDR3 is 15 amino acids long. The V end lost 3 bases, the J end lost 3 bases, and 14 bases lay between the germline ends. Germline CDR1 is SGDLS and CDR2 is YYNGEE. CDR3 protein: CASSGGGLQTDTQYF. The CDR3 DNA reads TGTGCCAGCAGCGGAGGCGGCCTACAGACAGATACGCAGTATTTT.

Written as DNA, the CDR3 is TGTGCCAGCAGTGACCCGGGACGCCCCACAGATACGCAGTATTTT. Protein product: CASSDPGRPTDTQYF. This chain joins TRBV6-1 and TRBJ2-3; the D gene could be TRBD1 or TRBD2 (5 bases each). Trimming stripped 3 bases from V and 2 bases from J, with 12 bases between. The CDR3 covers 15 residues. Germline V gene sequence: CDR1 MNHNS, CDR2 SASEGT.